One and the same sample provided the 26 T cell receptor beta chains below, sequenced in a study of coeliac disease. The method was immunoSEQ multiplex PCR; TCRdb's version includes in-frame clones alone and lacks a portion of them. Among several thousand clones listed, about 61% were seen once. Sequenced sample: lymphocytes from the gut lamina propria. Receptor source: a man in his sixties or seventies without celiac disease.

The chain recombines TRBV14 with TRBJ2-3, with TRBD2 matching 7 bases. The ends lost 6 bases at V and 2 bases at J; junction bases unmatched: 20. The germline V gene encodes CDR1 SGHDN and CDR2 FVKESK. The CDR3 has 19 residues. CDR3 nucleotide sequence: TGTGCCAGCAGTAGTCTTCCCATGAGTCTAGCGGCGTACACAGATACGCAGTATTTT. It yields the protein CASSSLPMSLAAYTDTQYF.

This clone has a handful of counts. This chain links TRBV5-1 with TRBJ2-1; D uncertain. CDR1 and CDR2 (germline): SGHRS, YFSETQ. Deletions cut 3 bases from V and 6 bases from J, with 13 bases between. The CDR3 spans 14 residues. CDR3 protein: CASSSGNSGNEQFF. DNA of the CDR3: TGCGCCAGCAGCTCCGGTAATTCGGGCAATGAGCAGTTCTTC.

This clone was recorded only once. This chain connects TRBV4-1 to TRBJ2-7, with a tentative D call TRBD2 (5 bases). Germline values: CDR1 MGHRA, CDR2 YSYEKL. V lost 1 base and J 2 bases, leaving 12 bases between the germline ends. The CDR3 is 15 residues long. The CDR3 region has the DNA TGCGCCAGCAGCCAAGCTCCAGGAGGACCCTACGAGCAGTACTTC. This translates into CASSQAPGGPYEQYF.

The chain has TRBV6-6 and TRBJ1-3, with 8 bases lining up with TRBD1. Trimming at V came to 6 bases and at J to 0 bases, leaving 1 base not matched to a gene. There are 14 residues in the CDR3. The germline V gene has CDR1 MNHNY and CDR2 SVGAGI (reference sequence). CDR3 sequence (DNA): TGTGCCAGCAGAACAGGGGGCTCTGGAAACACCATATATTTT. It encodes CASRTGGSGNTIYF.

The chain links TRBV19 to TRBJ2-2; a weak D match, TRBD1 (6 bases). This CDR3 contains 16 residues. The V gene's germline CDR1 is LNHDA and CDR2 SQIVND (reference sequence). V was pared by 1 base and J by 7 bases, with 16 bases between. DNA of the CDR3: TGTGCCAGTAGTATAGGGGGGAGACAGGTGATCGGGGAGCTGTTTTTT. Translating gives CASSIGGRQVIGELFF. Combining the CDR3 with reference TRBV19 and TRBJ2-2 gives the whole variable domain DGGITQSPKYLFRKEGQNVTLSCEQNLNHDAMYWYRQDPGQGLRLIYYSQIVNDFQKGDIAEGYSVSREKKESFPLTVTSAQKNPTAFYLCASSIGGRQVIGELFFGEGSRLTVL.

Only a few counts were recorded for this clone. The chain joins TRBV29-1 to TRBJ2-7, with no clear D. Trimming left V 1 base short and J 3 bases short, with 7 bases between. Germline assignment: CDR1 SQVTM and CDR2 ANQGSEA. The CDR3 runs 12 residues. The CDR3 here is CSVEVQNYEQYF. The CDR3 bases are TGCAGCGTTGAAGTTCAAAACTACGAGCAGTACTTC.

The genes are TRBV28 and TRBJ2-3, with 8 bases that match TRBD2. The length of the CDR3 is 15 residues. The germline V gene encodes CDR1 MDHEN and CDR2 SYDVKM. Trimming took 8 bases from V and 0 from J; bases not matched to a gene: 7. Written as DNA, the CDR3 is TGTGCCAGCGGCAGCGGGGGAGGTAGCACAGATACGCAGTATTTT. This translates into CASGSGGGSTDTQYF.

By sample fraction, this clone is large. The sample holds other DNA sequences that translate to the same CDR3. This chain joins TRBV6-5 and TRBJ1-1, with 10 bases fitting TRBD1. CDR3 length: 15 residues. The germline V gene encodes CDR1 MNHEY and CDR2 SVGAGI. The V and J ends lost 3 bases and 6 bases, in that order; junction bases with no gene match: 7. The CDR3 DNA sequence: TGTGCCAGCAGTTATTCCGACAGGGGGCTTTCTGAAGCTTTCTTT. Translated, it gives CASSYSDRGLSEAFF.

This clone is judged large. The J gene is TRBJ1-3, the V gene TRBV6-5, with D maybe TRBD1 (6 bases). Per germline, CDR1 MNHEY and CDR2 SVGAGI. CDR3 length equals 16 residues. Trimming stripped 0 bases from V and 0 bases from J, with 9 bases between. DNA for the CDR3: TGTGCCAGCAGTTACTCGAGGGACAACTCTGGAAACACCATATATTTT. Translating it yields CASSYSRDNSGNTIYF.

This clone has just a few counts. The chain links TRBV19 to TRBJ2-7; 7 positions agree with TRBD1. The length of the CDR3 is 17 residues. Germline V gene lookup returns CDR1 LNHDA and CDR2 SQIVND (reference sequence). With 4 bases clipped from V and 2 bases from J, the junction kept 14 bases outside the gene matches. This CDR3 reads CASSKGTVVSNPYEQYF. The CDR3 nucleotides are TGTGCCAGTAGTAAGGGGACAGTGGTTTCGAACCCCTACGAGCAGTACTTC.

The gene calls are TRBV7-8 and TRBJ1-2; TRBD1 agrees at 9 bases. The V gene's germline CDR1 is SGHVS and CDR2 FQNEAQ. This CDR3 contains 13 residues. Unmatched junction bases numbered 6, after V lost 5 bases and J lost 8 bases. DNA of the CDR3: TGTGCCAGCAGCACAGGGACAGGGAGAGGCTACACCTTC. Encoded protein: CASSTGTGRGYTF.

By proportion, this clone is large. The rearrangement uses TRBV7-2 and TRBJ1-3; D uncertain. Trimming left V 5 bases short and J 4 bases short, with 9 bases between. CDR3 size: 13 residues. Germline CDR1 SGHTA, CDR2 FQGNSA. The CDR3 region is CASSRRLGNTIYF. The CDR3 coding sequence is TGTGCCAGCAGCCGGAGGCTCGGAAACACCATATATTTT.

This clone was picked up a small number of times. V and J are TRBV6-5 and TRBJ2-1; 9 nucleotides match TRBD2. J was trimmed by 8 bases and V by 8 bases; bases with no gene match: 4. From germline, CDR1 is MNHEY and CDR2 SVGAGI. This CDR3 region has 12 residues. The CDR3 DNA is TGTGCCAGCGGGACTAGCTTTTATGAGCAGTTCTTC. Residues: CASGTSFYEQFF.

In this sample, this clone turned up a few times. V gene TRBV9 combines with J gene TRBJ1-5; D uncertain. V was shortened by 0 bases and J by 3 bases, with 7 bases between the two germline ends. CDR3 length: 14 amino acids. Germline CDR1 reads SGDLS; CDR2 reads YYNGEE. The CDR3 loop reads CASSVGENNQPQHF. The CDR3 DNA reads TGTGCCAGCAGCGTAGGGGAGAACAATCAGCCCCAGCATTTT. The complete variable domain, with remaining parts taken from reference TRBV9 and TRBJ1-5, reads DSGVTQTPKHLITATGQRVTLRCSPRSGDLSVYWYQQSLDQGLQFLIQYYNGEERAKGNILERFSAQQFPDLHSELNLSSLELGDSALYFCASSVGENNQPQHFGDGTRLSIL.

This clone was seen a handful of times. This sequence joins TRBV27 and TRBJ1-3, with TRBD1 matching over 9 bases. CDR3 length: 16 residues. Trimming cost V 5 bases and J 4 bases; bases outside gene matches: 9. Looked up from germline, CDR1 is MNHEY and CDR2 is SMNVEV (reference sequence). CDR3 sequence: CASSPGTGRLGNTIYF. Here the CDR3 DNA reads TGTGCCAGCAGTCCGGGGACAGGGCGACTCGGAAACACCATATATTTT.

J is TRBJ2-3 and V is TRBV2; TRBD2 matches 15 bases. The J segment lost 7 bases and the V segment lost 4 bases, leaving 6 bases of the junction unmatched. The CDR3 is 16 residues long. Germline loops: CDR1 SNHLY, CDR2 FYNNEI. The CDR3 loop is CASSAGTSGGYHTQYF. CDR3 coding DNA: TGTGCCAGCAGTGCCGGGACTAGCGGGGGGTACCATACGCAGTATTTT.

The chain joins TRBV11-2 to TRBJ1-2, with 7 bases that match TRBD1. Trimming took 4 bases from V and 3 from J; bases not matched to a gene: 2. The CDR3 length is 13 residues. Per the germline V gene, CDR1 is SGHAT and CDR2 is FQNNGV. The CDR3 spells CASSSRGDYGYTF. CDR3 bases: TGTGCCAGCAGCTCCAGGGGGGACTATGGCTACACCTTC.

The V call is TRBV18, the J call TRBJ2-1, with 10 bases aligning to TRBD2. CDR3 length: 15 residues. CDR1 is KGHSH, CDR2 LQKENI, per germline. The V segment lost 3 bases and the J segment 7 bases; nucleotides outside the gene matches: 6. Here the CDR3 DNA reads TGTGCCAGCTCACCTTTGGCTAGCGGGGGAAATGAGCAGTTCTTC. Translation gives CASSPLASGGNEQFF.

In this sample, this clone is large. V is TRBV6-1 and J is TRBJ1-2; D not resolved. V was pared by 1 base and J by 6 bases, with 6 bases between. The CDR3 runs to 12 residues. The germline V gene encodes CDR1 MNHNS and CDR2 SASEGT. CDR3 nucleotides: TGTGCCAGCAGTGAAGGTTATGATGGCTACACCTTC. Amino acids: CASSEGYDGYTF.

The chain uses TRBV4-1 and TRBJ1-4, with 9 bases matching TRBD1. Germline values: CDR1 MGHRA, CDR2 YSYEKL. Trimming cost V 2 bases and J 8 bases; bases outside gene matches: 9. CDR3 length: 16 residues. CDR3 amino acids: CASSQPGQGMYEKLFF. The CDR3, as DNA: TGCGCCAGCAGCCAACCGGGACAGGGAATGTACGAAAAACTGTTTTTT.

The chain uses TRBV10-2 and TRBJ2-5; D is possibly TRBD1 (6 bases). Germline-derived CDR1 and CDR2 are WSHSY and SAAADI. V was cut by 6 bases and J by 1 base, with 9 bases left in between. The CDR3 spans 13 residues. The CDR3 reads CASSRDTQETQYF. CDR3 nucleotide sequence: TGCGCCAGCAGCCGGGACACCCAAGAGACCCAGTACTTC.

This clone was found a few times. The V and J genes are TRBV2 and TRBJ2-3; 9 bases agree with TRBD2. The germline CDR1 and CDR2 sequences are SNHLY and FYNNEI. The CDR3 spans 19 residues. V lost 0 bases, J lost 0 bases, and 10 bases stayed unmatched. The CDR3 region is CASSEAQASGVTSTDTQYF. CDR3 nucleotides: TGTGCCAGCAGTGAAGCGCAGGCTAGCGGGGTGACTAGCACAGATACGCAGTATTTT. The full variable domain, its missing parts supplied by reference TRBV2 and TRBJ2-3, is EPEVTQTPSHQVTQMGQEVILRCVPISNHLYFYWYRQILGQKVEFLVSFYNNEISEKSEIFDDQFSVERPDGSNFTLKIRSTKLEDSAMYFCASSEAQASGVTSTDTQYFGPGTRLTVL.

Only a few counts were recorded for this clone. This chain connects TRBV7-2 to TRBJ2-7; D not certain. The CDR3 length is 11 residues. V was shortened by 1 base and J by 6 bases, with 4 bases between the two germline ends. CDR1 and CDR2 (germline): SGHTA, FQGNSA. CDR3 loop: CASSLGPEQYF. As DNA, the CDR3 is TGTGCCAGCAGCTTAGGGCCCGAGCAGTACTTC.

CDR3 DNA: TGCGCCAGCAGCCCCAAACGGGGGGATTCCGGGGAGCTGTTTTTT. Encoded protein: CASSPKRGDSGELFF. The chain links TRBV5-1 to TRBJ2-2; TRBD2 agrees at 7 bases. The V segment lost 4 bases and the J segment 6 bases; nucleotides outside the gene matches: 9. Germline V lookup: CDR1 SGHRS, CDR2 YFSETQ. This CDR3 spans 15 amino acids.

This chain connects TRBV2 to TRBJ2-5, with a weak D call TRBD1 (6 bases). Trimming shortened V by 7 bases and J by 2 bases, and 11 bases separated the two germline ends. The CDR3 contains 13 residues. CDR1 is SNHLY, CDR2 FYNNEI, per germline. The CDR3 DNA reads TGTGCCAGCACTGGACAGACACAAGAGACCCAGTACTTC. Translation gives CASTGQTQETQYF.

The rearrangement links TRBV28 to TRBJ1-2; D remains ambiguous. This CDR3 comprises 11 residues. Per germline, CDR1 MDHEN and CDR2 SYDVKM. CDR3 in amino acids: CASLSNYGYTF. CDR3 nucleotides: TGTGCGTCCTTATCCAACTATGGCTACACCTTC.